Listed below are T cell receptor beta chains from one sample, sequenced in a study of blood T cell repertoires in COVID-19. Generated by immunoSEQ multiplex PCR, the TCRdb table keeps only in-frame clones and is missing some. The sample lists around 99,000 clones, approximately 90% occurring once. Sequences were obtained from peripheral blood. The receptors were sampled from a man in his fifties with acute or convalescent COVID-19. Both conserved end residues are part of each CDR3. The D gene is left open where the match is weak. Clone size is given for some rows only: seen once, a few or many times, or a class if the clone is expanded.

j_call	v_call	clone_size	d_call	cdr3_nt	cdr3_aa
TRBJ1-6	TRBV7-9	.	.	TGTGCCAGCAGCTTCGCGAATTCACCCCTCCACTTT	CASSFANSPLHF
TRBJ1-5	TRBV5-4	.	TRBD1	TGTGCCAGCAGCGATACAGGGGCCTCGGGTCTTAATAGCAATCAGCCCCAGCATTTT	CASSDTGASGLNSNQPQHF
TRBJ2-6	TRBV10-3	.	TRBD2	TGTGCCACAACTAGCGGGGGGCCCTCTGGGGCCAACGTCCTGACTTTC	CATTSGGPSGANVLTF
TRBJ2-1	TRBV5-3	.	TRBD2	TGTGCCAGAAGCCCCATGACGCCGCCGACTAGCGGGAGATTCTACAATGAGCAGTTCTTC	CARSPMTPPTSGRFYNEQFF
TRBJ2-2	TRBV5-1	.	.	TGCGCCAGCAGCTTGGTATCCGGCCCTACTAAAACCGGGGAGCTGTTTTTT	CASSLVSGPTKTGELFF
TRBJ2-5	TRBV14	.	TRBD1	TGTGCCAGCAGCCAATGGGGACAGAAAGGGACCCAGTACTTC	CASSQWGQKGTQYF
TRBJ1-2	TRBV6-6	.	.	TGTGCCAGCAGTCCCCAGGGGCGTAACTATGGCTACACCTTC	CASSPQGRNYGYTF
TRBJ2-7	TRBV25-1	.	TRBD1	TGTGCCAGCAAAGGACAGGAGAGGACCTACGAGCAGTACTTC	CASKGQERTYEQYF
TRBJ2-2	TRBV29-1	.	.	TGCAGCGTCGTTCGGGACTCCTTATACACCGGGGAGCTGTTTTTT	CSVVRDSLYTGELFF
TRBJ2-2	TRBV7-2	.	TRBD2	TGTGCCAGCAGCCCCCCCTTCTCCGGGGGGACCGGGGAGCTGTTTTTT	CASSPPFSGGTGELFF
TRBJ1-2	TRBV6-5	.	.	TGTGCCAGCAGGCCTTCCGGACTCCAGGGCTACACCTTC	CASRPSGLQGYTF
TRBJ1-6	TRBV6-2/TRBV6-3	.	TRBD1	TGTGCCAGCAGTTCCGGGACAGGGGCTTCACCCCTCCACTTT	CASSSGTGASPLHF
TRBJ2-3	TRBV4-1	.	.	TGCGCCAGCAGCCAAGATCGGGCAAGCTCCCTTGGGGCCACGCAGTATTTT	CASSQDRASSLGATQYF
TRBJ1-4	TRBV18	.	TRBD1	TGTGCCAGCTCGACAGGGATCTATGAAAAACTGTTTTTT	CASSTGIYEKLFF
TRBJ2-7	TRBV29-1	.	TRBD1	TGCAGCGCCGCTATGAACAGGGGGCGATTTTGGGAGCAGTACTTC	CSAAMNRGRFWEQYF
TRBJ2-7	TRBV7-9	.	TRBD1	TGTGCCAGCAGCTACCTAAGAGACAGGGGGCGGTACGAGCAGTACTTC	CASSYLRDRGRYEQYF
TRBJ2-1	TRBV11-2	once	.	TGTGCCAGCAGTAACAGGGCGGCGGAGCAGTTCTTC	CASSNRAAEQFF
TRBJ2-2	TRBV5-6	.	.	TGTGCCAGCAGCTTGGGCAGGGGTAGGACCGGGGAGCTGTTTTTT	CASSLGRGRTGELFF
TRBJ2-7	TRBV14	few	.	TGTGCCAGCAGCCAAGCCCGAAAACAGGGAGCCGAGCAGTACTTC	CASSQARKQGAEQYF
TRBJ1-2	TRBV18	.	TRBD1	TGTGCCAGCTCCCGGGACAGGATTAATGGCTACACCTTC	CASSRDRINGYTF
TRBJ2-7	TRBV19	.	TRBD1	TGTGCCAGTAGTCCCGGGACAGGGGGAACCTACGAGCAGTACTTC	CASSPGTGGTYEQYF
TRBJ2-1	TRBV6-2/TRBV6-3	.	TRBD2	TGTGCCAGCAGTTACACTAGCGGGAGGAGCTCCTACAATGAGCAGTTCTTC	CASSYTSGRSSYNEQFF
TRBJ2-1	TRBV7-2	.	TRBD2	TGTGCCAGCAGCTTAGATAGCGGGAGAAGGAATGAGCAGTTCTTC	CASSLDSGRRNEQFF
TRBJ2-1	TRBV10-1	.	TRBD2	TGCGCCAGCAGCACCGGGACTAGCGGGATTAATGAGCAGTTCTTC	CASSTGTSGINEQFF
TRBJ1-6	TRBV6-5	.	.	TGTGCCAGCAGAAGACAGCTTTTCCAAGATTCACCCCTCCACTTT	CASRRQLFQDSPLHF
TRBJ1-2	TRBV5-1	.	TRBD1	TGCGCCAGCAGCGAACCGGGACAGCCCTATGGCTACACCTTC	CASSEPGQPYGYTF
TRBJ2-1	TRBV7-9	.	TRBD2	TGTGCCAGCAGCTTAGCGAGACTAGCGGGAGTGGCTAATGAGCAGTTCTTC	CASSLARLAGVANEQFF
TRBJ2-1	TRBV24-1	once	TRBD1	TGTGCCACCAGTGATACGGGGACAGGAGCGGGTCTCAATCAGCAGTTCTTC	CATSDTGTGAGLNQQFF
TRBJ2-5	TRBV24-1	once	.	TGTGCCACCAGTGACTCAAGAGGGGGACGGGAGACCCAGTACTTC	CATSDSRGGRETQYF
TRBJ2-3	TRBV19	.	.	TGTGCCAGTAGTACTCAGGGTAGTACGCAGTATTTT	CASSTQGSTQYF
TRBJ2-3	TRBV9	.	.	TGTGCCAGCAGCGTAGGGCACCGCACAGATACGCAGTATTTT	CASSVGHRTDTQYF
TRBJ2-2	TRBV7-9	once	TRBD1	TGTGCCAGCAGCGAGGGACAGGGCACGGTCGGGGAGCTGTTTTTT	CASSEGQGTVGELFF